Shown below are 14 T cell receptor beta chains from a single sample sequenced in a study of T cells in Graves' hyperthyroidism and ophthalmopathy. Amplification of TCR beta CDR3 regions was performed using RNA transcripts as template. HTBI primers were used for first-round RT-PCR of the TCR CDR3. TCRdb passed the multiplex PCR reads through MiXCR, listing each CDR3 protein once. This sample has more than 500,000 distinct CDR3 sequences; roughly 16% occur once, and the top ten carry less than 4.5%. The sequencing sample was made of blood. These receptors were collected from a young woman with Graves' hyperthyroidism.

This rearrangement joins TRBV7-9 to TRBJ2-1; 7 bases are a match to TRBD2. V shed 5 bases, J shed 7 bases, and the junction held 17 bases outside the gene matches. This CDR3 spans 17 amino acids. CDR1 is SEHNR and CDR2 is FQNEAQ in the germline V gene (reference sequence). The CDR3 DNA reads as TGTGCCAGCAGCGCCCGCGCCACTAGCGTGAGAGGGAATGAGCAGTTCTTC. It translates to CASSARATSVRGNEQFF.

This chain connects TRBV12-3 or TRBV12-4 to TRBJ2-2, with 7 bases fitting TRBD1. The CDR3 length is 18 residues. With V trimmed by 6 bases and J by 6 bases, 19 bases remained unmatched. CDR3 protein: CASSKNRDSVYLAGELFF. The CDR3 DNA follows: TGTGCCAGCAGCAAGAACCGGGACAGTGTGTACTTGGCCGGGGAGCTGTTTTTT.

The chain carries TRBV28 and TRBJ2-3, with D possibly being TRBD1 (6 bases). CDR3 size: 14 residues. Germline assignment: CDR1 MDHEN and CDR2 SYDVKM. Trimming left V 7 bases short and J 0 bases short, with 11 bases between. CDR3 loop: CASTGQYSTDTQYF. The DNA of the CDR3 is TGTGCCAGCACTGGACAGTATAGCACAGATACGCAGTATTTT. Combining the CDR3 with reference TRBV28 and TRBJ2-3 gives the whole variable domain DVKVTQSSRYLVKRTGEKVFLECVQDMDHENMFWYRQDPGLGLRLIYFSYDVKMKEKGDIPEGYSVSREKKERFSLILESASTNQTSMYLCASTGQYSTDTQYFGPGTRLTVL.

This clonotype has a handful of counts. V usage is TRBV24-1 and J usage is TRBJ2-1, with 9 bases lining up with TRBD1. CDR1 and CDR2 from the germline V gene are KGHDR and SFDVKD. This CDR3 has 19 amino acids. The junction had 18 bases not matched to a gene; V was cut back by 3 bases and J by 7 bases. The CDR3, as DNA: TGTGCCACCAGTGATCCAGGTAGGGGACAGGGTGTAAGTGGGAATGAGCAGTTCTTC. Translation gives CATSDPGRGQGVSGNEQFF.

This clonotype was seen many times. The chain combines TRBV7-8 with TRBJ1-1, with 10 bases aligning to TRBD1. Germline V CDR1 and CDR2: SGHVS, FQNEAQ. V shed 5 bases, J shed 6 bases, and the junction held 6 bases outside the gene matches. CDR3 size: 14 residues. For the CDR3, the DNA is TGTGCCAGCAGCCGGACAGGGGGGGAAGCTGAAGCTTTCTTT. It yields the protein CASSRTGGEAEAFF.

This clonotype was observed a few times. The chain couples TRBV5-1 to TRBJ2-5; 7 bases agree with TRBD2. The CDR3 runs 15 residues. Germline lookup yields CDR1 SGHRS and CDR2 YFSETQ. The ends lost 0 bases at V and 4 bases at J; junction bases unmatched: 6. The CDR3 DNA sequence: TGCGCCAGCAGCTTGGTACCGGGAGGTTCAGAGACCCAGTACTTC. Its translation: CASSLVPGGSETQYF.

This clonotype was recorded a few times. CDR3 residues: CSARLRGGTEAFF. The CDR3 DNA reads as TGCAGTGCTCGTCTCAGGGGGGGGACTGAAGCTTTCTTT. J is TRBJ1-1 and V is TRBV20-1, with 7 positions matching TRBD1. The CDR3 has 13 amino acids. Germline loops: CDR1 DFQATT, CDR2 SNEGSKA (reference sequence). The V gene end was trimmed by 5 bases and the J gene end by 5 bases; junction bases not matched to a gene: 8.

The chain employs TRBV9 and TRBJ1-4; 10 bases align to TRBD1. From germline, CDR1 is SGDLS and CDR2 YYNGEE. This CDR3 has 15 amino acids. The V segment lost 4 bases and the J segment 8 bases; nucleotides outside the gene matches: 8. As DNA, the CDR3 is TGTGCCAGCAGCCTCGGACAGGGGGTCGGGGAAAAACTGTTTTTT. Protein sequence: CASSLGQGVGEKLFF.

This clonotype has a handful of counts. The chain joins TRBV4-2 to TRBJ2-3; the match to TRBD2 covers 7 bases. With 4 bases clipped from V and 2 bases from J, the junction kept 6 bases outside the gene matches. The CDR3 spans 15 residues. Germline assignment: CDR1 LGHNA and CDR2 YNFKEQ. The CDR3 DNA follows: TGTGCCAGCAGCCTGAGTCTAGCGGTCACAGATACGCAGTATTTT. This gives the protein CASSLSLAVTDTQYF.

There are a few counts of this clonotype. A junction boundary mismatches the germline segment, possibly from a read error. The chain has TRBV20-1 and TRBJ2-5, with unresolved D. This CDR3 is built from 13 residues. In germline, CDR1 is DFQATT, CDR2 SNEGSKA (reference sequence). Here the CDR3 DNA reads TGCAGTGCTAGACCTACAGCCCAAGAGACCCAGTGCTTC. It yields the protein CSARPTAQETQCF.

CDR3 sequence reads: CSARELDLLKPQHF. The CDR3 DNA follows: TGCAGTGCTAGAGAGTTGGACCTTCTGAAGCCCCAGCATTTT. The V call is TRBV20-1, the J call TRBJ1-5, with D hard to call. V lost 0 bases and J lost 8, with 14 bases in between. The CDR3 consists of 14 residues. Germline V gene sequence: CDR1 DFQATT, CDR2 SNEGSKA (reference sequence).

As to this clonotype: The germline gene is not matched at one end of the junction; a read error may be the cause. This chain uses TRBV10-2 with TRBJ2-5, with 14 bases fitting TRBD2. The CDR3 runs to 15 residues. Per the germline V gene, CDR1 is WSHSY and CDR2 is SAAADI. CDR3: CASIETSGRGETQYF. In nucleotides, the CDR3 is TGCGCCAGCATTGAGACTAGCGGGAGGGGGGAGACCCAGTACTTC.

This clonotype came up a few times. V is TRBV7-9 and J is TRBJ1-4; D remains ambiguous. The V gene lost 1 base and the J gene lost 0 bases, with 6 bases spanning the gap. The CDR3 loop spans 15 amino acids. Germline lookup yields CDR1 SEHNR and CDR2 FQNEAQ (reference sequence). The DNA of the CDR3 is TGTGCCAGCAGCTTAGGGATGACAACTAATGAAAAACTGTTTTTT. Amino acids: CASSLGMTTNEKLFF.

The chain is built from TRBV4-2 and TRBJ1-1; D might be TRBD1 (5 bases). The CDR3 totals 13 residues. V dropped 4 bases and J dropped 11 bases, with 17 bases sitting between them. CDR1 is LGHNA and CDR2 is YNFKEQ in the germline V gene. The CDR3 coding sequence is TGTGCCAGCAGCCTCAAAGGAGGGGCCTCGGCTTTCTTT. It specifies CASSLKGGASAFF.